The source of this T cell receptor beta chain is a study of blood T cell repertoires in COVID-19. Study-wide context: The samples span acute and convalescent COVID-19 from the United States, Italy and Spain.

Libraries were prepared by immunoSEQ multiplex PCR; TCRdb keeps only in-frame clonotypes and omits some of them. Of fewer than 65,000 clones detected, roughly 85% appear once; the ten largest clones hold roughly 25%. Germline CDR1 is LNHDA and CDR2 is SQIVND (reference sequence). V trimming: 8 bases; J trimming: 7 bases; junction bases outside the gene matches: 7. The length of the CDR3 is 14 residues. The clonotype comes from a man between 65 and 85 years old with acute or convalescent COVID-19. Sequencing input: peripheral blood. The rearrangement uses TRBV19 and TRBJ2-4, with 11 nucleotides matching TRBD1. CDR3 protein: CASAEGTGGNIQYF. CDR3 nucleotide sequence: TGTGCCAGTGCCGAGGGGACAGGGGGGAACATTCAGTACTTC.